The rows below give T cell receptor beta chains drawn from one sample of a study of blood T cell repertoires in COVID-19. TCRdb keeps only in-frame clones here, not all; method: immunoSEQ multiplex PCR. The sample has 87,000 or so clones; around nine tenths are singletons. Material for sequencing was peripheral blood. All receptors derive from a man aged 40-55 years with acute or convalescent COVID-19. CDR3s include the opening cysteine and the closing phenylalanine or tryptophan. Fields, in order: J gene, D gene, V gene, clone size, CDR3 protein, CDR3 DNA. The D gene is left open where the match is weak. A clone size is listed for some rows: how often the clone was seen (once, few, many), or a class if it is expanded.

j_gene: TRBJ1-2; d_gene: TRBD1; v_gene: TRBV7-9; abundance: NA; CDR3aa: CASSPPGQGASGYTF; CDR3nt: TGTGCCAGCAGCCCGCCGGGACAGGGGGCAAGTGGCTACACCTTC
j_gene: TRBJ2-3; d_gene: TRBD2; v_gene: TRBV30; abundance: NA; CDR3aa: CAPETSGLTDTQYF; CDR3nt: TGTGCCCCAGAGACTAGCGGGCTCACAGATACGCAGTATTTT
j_gene: TRBJ1-5; d_gene: NA; v_gene: TRBV24-1; abundance: NA; CDR3aa: CATRLGQGSNQPQHF; CDR3nt: TGTGCCACCCGCCTCGGGCAGGGGAGCAATCAGCCCCAGCATTTT
j_gene: TRBJ1-1; d_gene: NA; v_gene: TRBV12-3/TRBV12-4; abundance: NA; CDR3aa: CASTQTQGTEAFF; CDR3nt: TGTGCCAGCACCCAAACCCAGGGCACTGAAGCTTTCTTT
j_gene: TRBJ2-7; d_gene: NA; v_gene: TRBV6-5; abundance: once; CDR3aa: CASSPLPVRNEQYF; CDR3nt: TGTGCCAGCAGCCCCCTCCCCGTCAGGAACGAGCAGTACTTC
j_gene: TRBJ2-2; d_gene: NA; v_gene: TRBV6-6; abundance: once; CDR3aa: CASSYSRNTGELFF; CDR3nt: TGTGCCAGCAGTTACTCGAGAAACACCGGGGAGCTGTTTTTT
j_gene: TRBJ1-1; d_gene: NA; v_gene: TRBV3-1/TRBV3-2; abundance: NA; CDR3aa: CASSQRRQLQNTEAFF; CDR3nt: TGTGCCAGCAGCCAACGGAGGCAGTTACAGAACACTGAAGCTTTCTTT
j_gene: TRBJ1-1; d_gene: TRBD1; v_gene: TRBV5-4; abundance: NA; CDR3aa: CASSLGQGVGGAFF; CDR3nt: TGTGCCAGCAGCCTGGGACAGGGTGTCGGGGGAGCTTTCTTT
j_gene: TRBJ2-2; d_gene: NA; v_gene: TRBV2; abundance: NA; CDR3aa: CASILSQNTGELFF; CDR3nt: TGTGCCAGCATACTGAGCCAGAACACCGGGGAGCTGTTTTTT
j_gene: TRBJ2-3; d_gene: TRBD1; v_gene: TRBV18; abundance: NA; CDR3aa: CASSSGTGTDTQYF; CDR3nt: TGTGCCAGCTCATCGGGGACAGGCACAGATACGCAGTATTTT
j_gene: TRBJ1-1; d_gene: TRBD1; v_gene: TRBV6-5; abundance: NA; CDR3aa: CASIRGPGTEAFF; CDR3nt: TGTGCCAGCATAAGGGGGCCGGGGACTGAAGCTTTCTTT
j_gene: TRBJ1-6; d_gene: NA; v_gene: TRBV6-5; abundance: NA; CDR3aa: CASSYFTTSYNSPLHF; CDR3nt: TGTGCCAGCAGTTACTTTACTACATCCTATAATTCACCCCTCCACTTT
j_gene: TRBJ1-6; d_gene: NA; v_gene: TRBV2; abundance: NA; CDR3aa: CASSANNSPLHF; CDR3nt: TGTGCCAGCAGCGCTAATAATTCACCCCTCCACTTT
j_gene: TRBJ2-5; d_gene: TRBD1; v_gene: TRBV5-4; abundance: NA; CDR3aa: CASKGTGETQYF; CDR3nt: TGTGCCAGCAAGGGGACAGGCGAGACCCAGTACTTC